These 32 T cell receptor beta chains were all obtained from the same sample, sequenced in a study of Ad26.COV2.S vaccination and SARS-CoV-2 variants (TCRdb year 2021). Taken with the paper, the label for treatment or condition translates to: some 20 received Ad26.COV2.S at low or high dose, single or two shots; a few received placebo; per-sample allocation not given. Repertoires of vaccine and placebo recipients were sequenced from samples taken on day 63 after the first injection. Library method: the immunoSEQ multiplex PCR assay. The clones in this table, taken by TCRdb from immuneACCESS, are in-frame only. Not every clone is retained; where verified, under half of the shortfall comes from an unresolved V gene, and the cause of the rest is unknown. The sample yields hundreds of thousands of clones; around 90% were counted once. In total, the top ten clones hold roughly an eighth of the sample.

The sample consisted of peripheral blood, taken in a trial of Ad26.COV2.S vaccine versus placebo. The receptors come from a person aged 18-60 years who received the Ad26.COV2.S COVID-19 vaccine or a placebo.

The V gene is TRBV6-5, the J gene TRBJ1-1, with 10 nucleotides matching TRBD1. Losses at the gene ends were 0 bases for V and 6 bases for J; bases not matched to a gene: 4. This CDR3 region has 15 residues. Germline V lookup: CDR1 MNHEY, CDR2 SVGAGI. CDR3 region: CASSYSTGGAAEAFF. The CDR3 nucleotides are TGTGCCAGCAGTTACTCGACAGGGGGCGCGGCTGAAGCTTTCTTT.

The chain joins TRBV5-1 to TRBJ2-1; tentatively, D is TRBD2 (7 bases). The germline gives CDR1 SGHRS, CDR2 YFSETQ. The CDR3 totals 15 residues. V dropped 1 base and J dropped 0 bases, with 8 bases sitting between them. In DNA form, the CDR3 reads TGCGCCAGCAGCTTGAGGGGGGGCTCCTACAATGAGCAGTTCTTC. Its translation: CASSLRGGSYNEQFF. The full variable domain, its missing parts supplied by reference TRBV5-1 and TRBJ2-1, is KAGVTQTPRYLIKTRGQQVTLSCSPISGHRSVSWYQQTPGQGLQFLFEYFSETQRNKGNFPGRFSGRQFSNSRSEMNVSTLELGDSALYLCASSLRGGSYNEQFFGPGTRLTVL.

The V and J genes are TRBV7-2 and TRBJ2-5; 9 nucleotides line up with TRBD1. V gave up 2 bases and J gave up 3 bases; unmatched junction bases: 7. This CDR3 is 16 amino acids long. In germline, CDR1 is SGHTA, CDR2 FQGNSA. The CDR3 DNA reads as TGTGCCAGCAGCTTAATACCCCGGACAGGGGAAGAGACCCAGTACTTC. It yields the protein CASSLIPRTGEETQYF. Full variable domain (missing parts from reference TRBV7-2 and TRBJ2-5): GAGVSQSPSNKVTEKGKDVELRCDPISGHTALYWYRQSLGQGLEFLIYFQGNSAPDKSGLPSDRFSAERTGGSVSTLTIQRTQQEDSAVYLCASSLIPRTGEETQYFGPGTRLLVL.

The rearrangement uses TRBV29-1 and TRBJ2-3; D might be TRBD1 (6 bases). CDR3 size: 9 residues. Trimming removed 7 bases at V and 14 bases at J, with 13 bases between. The germline gives CDR1 SQVTM, CDR2 ANQGSEA. In DNA form, the CDR3 reads TGCAGCGCCCCAGGGGTGCCGTATTTT. This gives the protein CSAPGVPYF.

The chain recombines TRBV12-3 or TRBV12-4 with TRBJ1-1, with D possibly matching TRBD1 (5 bases). The CDR3 is 12 amino acids. Trimming stripped 6 bases from V and 6 bases from J, with 11 bases between. Here the CDR3 DNA reads TGTGCCAGCAGCGGGACGGTCCCTGAAGCTTTCTTT. It is translated as CASSGTVPEAFF.

The chain employs TRBV4-3 and TRBJ1-1; possibly TRBD1 for D (6 bases). The CDR3 totals 15 residues. With 4 bases removed from V and 1 base from J, the gap between germline ends came to 13 bases. CDR1 is LGHNA, CDR2 YSLEER, per germline. DNA of the CDR3: TGCGCCAGCAGCCTCGCGGGACATCCGAACACTGAAGCTTTCTTT. Residues: CASSLAGHPNTEAFF.

The V call is TRBV30, the J call TRBJ1-1; D unclear. Germline V CDR1 and CDR2: GTSNPN, SVGIG (reference sequence). This CDR3 spans 13 amino acids. V lost 0 bases and J lost 1, with 6 bases in between. The CDR3 sequence: CAWSVNRNTEAFF. The CDR3 coding sequence is TGTGCCTGGAGTGTAAACAGGAACACTGAAGCTTTCTTT.

The V gene is TRBV5-6, the J gene TRBJ2-7; D is possibly TRBD2 (6 bases). The CDR3 is 15 amino acids. Germline V lookup: CDR1 SGHDT, CDR2 YYEEEE. V was pared by 0 bases and J by 4 bases, with 14 bases between. DNA for the CDR3: TGTGCCAGCAGCTTGGGGTGGGACTGGAGATACGAGCAGTACTTC. Amino acids: CASSLGWDWRYEQYF.

This chain joins TRBV5-4 and TRBJ2-7; no definite D call. CDR3 length equals 13 residues. Trimming pared 3 bases from V and 7 bases from J, leaving 14 bases between. Per germline, CDR1 SGHNT and CDR2 YYREEE (reference sequence). CDR3 DNA sequence: TGTGCCAGCAGCTCCCAAGGCATGGGGGAGCAGTACTTC. Its translation: CASSSQGMGEQYF.

Only a few counts were recorded for this clone. V gene TRBV30 combines with J gene TRBJ2-5; 8 positions match TRBD2. The CDR3 totals 15 residues. V gave up 1 base and J gave up 4 bases; unmatched junction bases: 8. Per the germline V gene, CDR1 is GTSNPN and CDR2 is SVGIG (reference sequence). The chain's CDR3 is CAWSAYSGNRETQYF. CDR3 sequence (DNA): TGTGCCTGGAGTGCCTATAGCGGGAACAGAGAGACCCAGTACTTC.

In this sample, this clone turned up once. This chain links TRBV24-1 with TRBJ2-1; TRBD2 aligns across 10 bases. CDR3 length: 14 residues. J lost 4 bases, V lost 7 bases, and 3 bases had no gene match. Germline V gene lookup returns CDR1 KGHDR and CDR2 SFDVKD. The CDR3 region has the DNA TGTGCCACCAGCGCTAGCGGGGGATACAATGAGCAGTTCTTC. This codes for CATSASGGYNEQFF.

The table lists this clone with a few counts. One base away lies a much larger clone, so this may be a sequencing read error. Additional DNA sequences in this sample encode the identical CDR3. This chain joins TRBV6-5 and TRBJ2-7; a possible D gene is TRBD1 (6 bases). V was pared by 6 bases and J by 0 bases, with 9 bases between. The CDR3 extends over 13 amino acids. Germline-derived CDR1 and CDR2 are MNHEY and SVGAGI. The CDR3 reads CASSRDNSYEQYF. DNA of the CDR3: TGTGCCAGCAGCCGGGACAACTCCTACGAGCAGTACTTC.

The V call is TRBV7-2, the J call TRBJ2-2; possibly TRBD1 or TRBD2 for D (5 bases each). Germline CDR1 SGHTA, CDR2 FQGNSA. The CDR3 runs to 17 residues. V lost 7 bases, J lost 1 base, and 19 bases lay in between. For the CDR3, the DNA is TGTGCCAGCAACTCTAAGGGGCGGGCTCAGAACACCGGGGAGCTGTTTTTT. Its translation: CASNSKGRAQNTGELFF.

This clone was seen only a few times. The genes are TRBV6-6 and TRBJ2-7; unclear D gene. Germline V gene lookup returns CDR1 MNHNY and CDR2 SVGAGI (reference sequence). The CDR3 spans 10 residues. Trimming removed 6 bases at V and 6 bases at J, with 6 bases between. The DNA for the CDR3 is TGTGCCAGCAGGGGGTCCGAGCAGTACTTC. Amino acids: CASRGSEQYF.

This clone is a singleton in its sample. The genes are TRBV29-1 and TRBJ2-1, with no clear D. Germline loops: CDR1 SQVTM, CDR2 ANQGSEA. The CDR3 totals 17 residues. The V and J ends lost 6 bases and 4 bases respectively, with 25 bases between them. In DNA, the CDR3 is TGCAGCGTCCCAAATCCCTATGGCACCTTCAGATACAATGAGCAGTTCTTC. Its protein product is CSVPNPYGTFRYNEQFF.

This chain links TRBV4-1 with TRBJ1-1; D call uncertain. This CDR3 has 14 amino acids. Trimming stripped 0 bases from V and 1 base from J, with 6 bases between. Germline V gene data show CDR1 as MGHRA and CDR2 as YSYEKL. CDR3 protein: CASSQDFQNTEAFF. The CDR3 region has the DNA TGCGCCAGCAGCCAAGATTTTCAGAACACTGAAGCTTTCTTT.

The chain couples TRBV29-1 to TRBJ2-7, with a tentative D call TRBD1 (6 bases). The CDR3 has 14 residues. Looked up from germline, CDR1 is SQVTM and CDR2 is ANQGSEA. The V and J ends lost 4 bases and 3 bases respectively, with 16 bases between them. CDR3 sequence (DNA): TGCAGCGTTGCCGGAACAGGGAAGGGCTACGAGCAGTACTTC. Amino acids: CSVAGTGKGYEQYF.

This sequence joins TRBV28 and TRBJ2-1; 8 bases fit TRBD2. The germline V gene encodes CDR1 MDHEN and CDR2 SYDVKM. The CDR3 is 15 amino acids. With 8 bases clipped from V and 0 bases from J, the junction kept 6 bases outside the gene matches. The CDR3 DNA follows: TGTGCCAGCCGGGGGGGACTGATCTCCTACAATGAGCAGTTCTTC. It codes for CASRGGLISYNEQFF.

The CDR3, as DNA: TGTGCCAGCAGCCTCCGGCGTGGGGTCTCCTACAATGAGCAGTTCTTC. It encodes CASSLRRGVSYNEQFF. The chain employs TRBV3-1 (or the pseudogene TRBV3-2) and TRBJ2-1; unclear D gene. The CDR3 is 16 amino acids. Germline assignment: CDR1 LGHDT and CDR2 YNNKEL (reference sequence). Trimming took off 4 bases at V and 0 bases at J, with 13 bases between the two ends.

The chain has TRBV6-5 and TRBJ1-1; 7 bases align to TRBD1. The V segment lost 8 bases and the J segment 7 bases; nucleotides outside the gene matches: 10. Germline V gene lookup returns CDR1 MNHEY and CDR2 SVGAGI. This CDR3 is 13 amino acids long. CDR3 amino acids: CASRQQGGIEAFF. The CDR3 bases are TGTGCCAGCCGGCAGCAGGGGGGAATTGAAGCTTTCTTT.

This clone was detected only a few times. The CDR3 DNA reads as TGTGCCAGCAGCATAAACCGGGACAGGGACTATGGCTACACCTTC. This sequence encodes CASSINRDRDYGYTF. This sequence joins TRBV7-9 and TRBJ1-2; 9 bases agree with TRBD1. V lost 5 bases and J lost 3; bases outside the gene matches: 7. The CDR3 sequence is 15 residues long. Germline V gene lookup returns CDR1 SEHNR and CDR2 FQNEAQ (reference sequence).

V is TRBV11-2 and J is TRBJ2-1; 9 bases align to TRBD2. There are 17 residues in the CDR3. Germline lookup yields CDR1 SGHAT and CDR2 FQNNGV. With 2 bases clipped from V and 7 bases from J, the junction kept 12 bases outside the gene matches. In DNA, the CDR3 is TGTGCCAGCAGCTTACCTTCTAGCGGGATACGTTATAATGAGCAGTTCTTC. As protein: CASSLPSSGIRYNEQFF.

V and J are TRBV18 and TRBJ2-7; tentative D call: TRBD2 (7 bases). Trimming shortened V by 3 bases and J by 3 bases, and 15 bases separated the two germline ends. Germline values: CDR1 KGHSH, CDR2 LQKENI. The CDR3 loop spans 15 amino acids. The CDR3 protein is CASSPNGGGGYEQYF. The CDR3 nucleotides read TGTGCCAGCTCACCCAACGGGGGAGGGGGCTACGAGCAGTACTTC.

The CDR3: CASSQDHQISYEQYF. For the CDR3, the DNA is TGTGCCAGCAGCCAAGACCACCAGATCTCCTACGAGCAGTACTTC. The rearrangement links TRBV13 to TRBJ2-7; D is undetermined. Per germline, CDR1 PRHDT and CDR2 FYEKMQ (reference sequence). CDR3 length: 15 amino acids. The germline V and J ends were trimmed by 5 bases and 0 bases, with 14 bases remaining between them.

The gene calls are TRBV6-6 and TRBJ2-1; TRBD1 or TRBD2 may be the D gene (5 bases each). Germline assignment: CDR1 MNHNY and CDR2 SVGAGI (reference sequence). The CDR3 runs to 14 residues. V was cut by 10 bases and J by 0 bases, with 13 bases left in between. The CDR3: CATRGQSSYNEQFF. CDR3 nucleotide sequence: TGTGCCACCCGGGGCCAAAGCTCCTACAATGAGCAGTTCTTC.

The chain carries TRBV30 and TRBJ1-6, with D perhaps matching TRBD1 (5 bases). The CDR3 loop spans 13 amino acids. With 3 bases removed from V and 7 bases from J, the gap between germline ends came to 10 bases. CDR1 is GTSNPN, CDR2 SVGIG, per germline (reference sequence). CDR3 nucleotides: TGTGCCTGGAGCCTGAACAGGAATTCACCCCTCCACTTT. It encodes CAWSLNRNSPLHF.

V usage is TRBV12-5 and J usage is TRBJ1-2; D uncertain. Looked up from germline, CDR1 is LGHNT and CDR2 is FRNRAP. The CDR3 runs 14 residues. Between the trimmed V and J ends, which lost 7 bases and 4 bases, there was a span of 16 bases. CDR3 in amino acids: CASATPSGGYGYTF. Here the CDR3 DNA reads TGTGCTAGTGCCACTCCGTCAGGCGGCTATGGCTACACCTTC.

This clone was counted between two and nine times. The chain joins TRBV7-9 to TRBJ2-7; D is unresolved. Looked up from germline, CDR1 is SEHNR and CDR2 is FQNEAQ (reference sequence). The CDR3 is made up of 12 amino acids. V shed 6 bases and J shed 3 bases, with 9 bases lying between them. The CDR3 DNA follows: TGTGCCAGCAGTCGAGAACTCTACGAGCAGTACTTC. Its translation: CASSRELYEQYF.

The chain has TRBV6-5 and TRBJ2-5; no clear D. The CDR3 sequence is 13 residues long. The germline V gene has CDR1 MNHEY and CDR2 SVGAGI. The V end lost 7 bases, the J end lost 5 bases, and 14 bases lay between the germline ends. DNA for the CDR3: TGTGCCAGCAACGAAAGGTCCCGGGAGACCCAGTACTTC. Its translation is CASNERSRETQYF.

V and J are TRBV29-1 and TRBJ2-3, with 9 bases identical to TRBD2. CDR3 length: 17 amino acids. Germline lookup yields CDR1 SQVTM and CDR2 ANQGSEA. V trimming: 6 bases; J trimming: 4 bases; junction bases outside the gene matches: 17. In DNA form, the CDR3 reads TGCAGCGTCTACGGGGAGGGTGGGACTAGCTTCCCAGATACGCAGTATTTT. Translation gives CSVYGEGGTSFPDTQYF.

This clone occurred once. This chain links TRBV19 with TRBJ1-1; 7 bases match TRBD1. V shed 7 bases and J 6 bases; nucleotides not matched to a gene: 8. CDR3 length equals 13 residues. Germline V gene lookup returns CDR1 LNHDA and CDR2 SQIVND (reference sequence). CDR3 sequence (DNA): TGTGCCAGTAACCGACAGGGTTTCGCTGAAGCTTTCTTT. Protein sequence: CASNRQGFAEAFF.

The CDR3 DNA reads as TGTGCCTGGAGTGTATCTAGGACAGGGGGCCCTTTTTCTTCACCCCTCCACTTT. This sequence encodes CAWSVSRTGGPFSSPLHF. This chain joins TRBV30 and TRBJ1-6; 11 bases are a match to TRBD1. This CDR3 contains 18 residues. The V and J ends lost 0 bases and 9 bases, in that order; junction bases with no gene match: 13. The germline CDR1 and CDR2 sequences are GTSNPN and SVGIG (reference sequence).